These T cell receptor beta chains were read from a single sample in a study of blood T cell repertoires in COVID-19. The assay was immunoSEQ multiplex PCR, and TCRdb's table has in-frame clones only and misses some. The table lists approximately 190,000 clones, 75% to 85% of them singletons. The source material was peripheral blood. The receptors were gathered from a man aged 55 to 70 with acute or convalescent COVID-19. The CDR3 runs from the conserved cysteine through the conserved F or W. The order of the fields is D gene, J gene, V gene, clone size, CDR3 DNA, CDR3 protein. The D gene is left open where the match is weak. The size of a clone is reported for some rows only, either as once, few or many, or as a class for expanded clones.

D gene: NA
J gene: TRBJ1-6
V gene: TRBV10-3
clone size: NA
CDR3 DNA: TGTGCCATCAGTGTACGGGAAACGAGATCACCCCTCCACTTT
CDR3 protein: CAISVRETRSPLHF

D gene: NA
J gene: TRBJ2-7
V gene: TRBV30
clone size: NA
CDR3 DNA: TGTGCCTGGAGTCTAGTCACCGAGCAGTACTTC
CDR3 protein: CAWSLVTEQYF

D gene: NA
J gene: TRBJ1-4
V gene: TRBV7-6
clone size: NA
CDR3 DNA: TGTGCCAGCAGCTTAGCCCCCTTTACAGGGACCAGAAATGAAAAACTGTTTTTT
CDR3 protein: CASSLAPFTGTRNEKLFF

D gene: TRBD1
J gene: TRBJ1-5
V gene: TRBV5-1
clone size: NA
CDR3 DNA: TGCGCCAGCAGCACTGGACAGGATAGCAATCAGCCCCAGCATTTT
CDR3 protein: CASSTGQDSNQPQHF

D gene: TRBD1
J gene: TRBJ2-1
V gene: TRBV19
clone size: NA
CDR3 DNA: TGTGCCAGTAGTGAAAACAGGGGATTCACCTACAATGAGCAGTTCTTC
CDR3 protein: CASSENRGFTYNEQFF

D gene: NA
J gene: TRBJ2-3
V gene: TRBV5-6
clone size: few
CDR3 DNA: TGTGCCAGCAGCTCAGGAGAGGGTCCGCAGTATTTT
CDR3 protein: CASSSGEGPQYF

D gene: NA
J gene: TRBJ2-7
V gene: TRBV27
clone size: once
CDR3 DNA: TGTGCCAGCAGTTTAGGTAGCAGGGGTAGAGGCGAGCAGTACTTC
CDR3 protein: CASSLGSRGRGEQYF

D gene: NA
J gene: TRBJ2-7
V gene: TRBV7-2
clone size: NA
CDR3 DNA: TGTGCCAGCAGCCGAACTGCCCTCGGCGAGCAGTACTTC
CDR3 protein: CASSRTALGEQYF

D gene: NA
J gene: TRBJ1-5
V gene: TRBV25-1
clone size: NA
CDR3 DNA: TGTGCCAGCAGTGAAGGCGTAGGGGATCAGCCCCAGCATTTT
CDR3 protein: CASSEGVGDQPQHF

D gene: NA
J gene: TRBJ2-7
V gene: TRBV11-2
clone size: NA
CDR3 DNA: TGTGCCAGCAGCTTAACAACAGGGAACTACGAGCAGTACTTC
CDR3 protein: CASSLTTGNYEQYF

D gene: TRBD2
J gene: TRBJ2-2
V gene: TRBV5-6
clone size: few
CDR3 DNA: TGTGCCAGCAGCTTGGGACTAGCGAAGAACACCGGGGAGCTGTTTTTT
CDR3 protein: CASSLGLAKNTGELFF

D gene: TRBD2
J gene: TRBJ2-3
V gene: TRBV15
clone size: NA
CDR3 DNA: TGTGCCACCAGCAGAGGACTAGCGGCGGATCCTAGCACAGATACGCAGTATTTT
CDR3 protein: CATSRGLAADPSTDTQYF

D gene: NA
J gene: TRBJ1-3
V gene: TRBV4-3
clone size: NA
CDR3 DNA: TGCGCCAGCAGCCAAGAAGGGGTCATCTCCTCTGGAAACACCATATATTTT
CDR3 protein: CASSQEGVISSGNTIYF

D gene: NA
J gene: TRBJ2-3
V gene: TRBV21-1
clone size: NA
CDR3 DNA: TGTGCCAGCAGCAAAGCGCTCAGGGGGGCTAGCACAGATACGCAGTATTTT
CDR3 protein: CASSKALRGASTDTQYF

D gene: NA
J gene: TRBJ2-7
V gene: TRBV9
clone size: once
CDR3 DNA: TGTGCCAGCAGCGTAGGGGGAGAAGGTTACGAGCAGTACTTC
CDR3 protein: CASSVGGEGYEQYF

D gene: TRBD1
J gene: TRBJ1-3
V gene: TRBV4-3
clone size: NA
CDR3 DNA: TGCGCCAGCAGCCAGGGTCAGGGGGCGTCGACTGGAAACACCATATATTTT
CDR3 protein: CASSQGQGASTGNTIYF

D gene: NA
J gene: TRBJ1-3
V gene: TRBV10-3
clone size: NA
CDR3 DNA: TGTGCCATCAGTGAGTCGACAGCCCTAAGGAACACCATATATTTT
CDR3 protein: CAISESTALRNTIYF

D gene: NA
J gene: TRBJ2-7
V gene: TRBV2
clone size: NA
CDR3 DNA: TGTGCCAGCACACGGGATTCCTACGAGCAGTACTTC
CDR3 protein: CASTRDSYEQYF

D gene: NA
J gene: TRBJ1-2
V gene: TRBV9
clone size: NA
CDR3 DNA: TGTGCCAGCACCCCTAGGGAGGGGGACGTGTTTGGGAACTATGGCTACACCTTC
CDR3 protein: CASTPREGDVFGNYGYTF

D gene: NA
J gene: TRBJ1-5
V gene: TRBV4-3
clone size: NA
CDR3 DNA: TGCGCCAGCAGCCAGGACTACAAACAGCCCCAGCATTTT
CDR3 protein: CASSQDYKQPQHF

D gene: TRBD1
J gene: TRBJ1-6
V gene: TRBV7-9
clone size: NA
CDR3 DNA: TGTGCCAGCAGCTTCCGGGACAGCTCTTCACCCCTCCACTTT
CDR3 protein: CASSFRDSSSPLHF

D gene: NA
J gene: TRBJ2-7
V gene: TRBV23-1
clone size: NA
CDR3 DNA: TGCGCCAGCAGTCAACGGCGGGACCGTTTTCGGGGCGAGCAGTACTTC
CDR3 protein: CASSQRRDRFRGEQYF

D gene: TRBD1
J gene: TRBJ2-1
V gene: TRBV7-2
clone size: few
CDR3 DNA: TGTGCCAGCAGCCTGTACCGGGACAGACCCTACAATGAGCAGTTCTTC
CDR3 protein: CASSLYRDRPYNEQFF

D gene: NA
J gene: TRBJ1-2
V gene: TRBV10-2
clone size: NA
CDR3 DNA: TGCGCCAGCCAAAAGGACAGCTATGGCTACACCTTC
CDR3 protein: CASQKDSYGYTF

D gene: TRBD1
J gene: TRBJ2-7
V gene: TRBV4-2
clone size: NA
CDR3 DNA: TGTGCCAGCAGCCTCTCAGGGACAGGAGCCTACGAGCAGTACTTC
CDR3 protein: CASSLSGTGAYEQYF

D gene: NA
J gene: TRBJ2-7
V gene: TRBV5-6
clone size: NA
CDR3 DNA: TGTGCCAGCAGCTTGGTGTACGGGACCTACGAGCAGTACTTC
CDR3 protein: CASSLVYGTYEQYF

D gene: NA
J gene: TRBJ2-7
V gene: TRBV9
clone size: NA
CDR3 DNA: TGTGCCAGCAGCGTAGTATCAGGGTCCGACGAGCAGTACTTC
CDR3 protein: CASSVVSGSDEQYF

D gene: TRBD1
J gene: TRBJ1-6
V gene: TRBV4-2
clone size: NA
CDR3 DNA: TGTGCCAGCAGCCAGACAGGGCAGGCGGAAAATTCACCCCTCCACTTT
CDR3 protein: CASSQTGQAENSPLHF

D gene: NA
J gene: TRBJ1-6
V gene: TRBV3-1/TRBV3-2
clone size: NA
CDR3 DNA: TGTGCCAGCAGCCGCTCCGACAGTTCCTACAGTTCACCCCTCCACTTT
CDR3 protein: CASSRSDSSYSSPLHF

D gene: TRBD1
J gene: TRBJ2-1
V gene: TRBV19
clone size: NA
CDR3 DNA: TGTGCCAGTAGTATCGGAGTCTCGGCAGGGGGACGGAATGAGCAGTTCTTC
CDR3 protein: CASSIGVSAGGRNEQFF

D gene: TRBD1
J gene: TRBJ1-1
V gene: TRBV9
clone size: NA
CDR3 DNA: TGTGCCAGCAGCCCCTCTAACCCGACAGGGGGTATGAACACTGAAGCTTTCTTT
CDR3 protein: CASSPSNPTGGMNTEAFF

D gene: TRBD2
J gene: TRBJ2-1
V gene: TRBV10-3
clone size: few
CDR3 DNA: TGTGCCATCAGTGAGTCTGAGGAGCGGGGGGTTTACAATGAGCAGTTCTTC
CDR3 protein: CAISESEERGVYNEQFF

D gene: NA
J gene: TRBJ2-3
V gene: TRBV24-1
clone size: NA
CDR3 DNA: TGTGCCACCAGTGACAGGGGAGGGCACACAGATACGCAGTATTTT
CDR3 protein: CATSDRGGHTDTQYF

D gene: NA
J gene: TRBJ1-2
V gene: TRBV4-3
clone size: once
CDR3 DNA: TGCGCCAGCAGCCCTGACAGCAGCTATGGCTACACCTTC
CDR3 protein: CASSPDSSYGYTF

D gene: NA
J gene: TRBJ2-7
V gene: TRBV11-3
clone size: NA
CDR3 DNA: TGTGCCAGCAGCACAACCCAAGGACAGTCCCGCTACGAGCAGTACTTC
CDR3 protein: CASSTTQGQSRYEQYF

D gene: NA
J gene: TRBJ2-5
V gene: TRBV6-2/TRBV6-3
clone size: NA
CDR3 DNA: TGTGCCAGCAGCCTGGGACAACCGGGGGAGACCCAGTACTTC
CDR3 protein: CASSLGQPGETQYF

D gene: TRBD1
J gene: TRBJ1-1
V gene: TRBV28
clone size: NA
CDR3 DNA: TGTGCCAGCAGTTTATGGGAAGTCGGGGACAGGGGGAACACTGAAGCTTTCTTT
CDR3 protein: CASSLWEVGDRGNTEAFF

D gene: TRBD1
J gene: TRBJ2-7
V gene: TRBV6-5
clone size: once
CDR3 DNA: TGTGCCAGTGGGGGCAGGGGGCACTACGAGCAGTACTTC
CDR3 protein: CASGGRGHYEQYF

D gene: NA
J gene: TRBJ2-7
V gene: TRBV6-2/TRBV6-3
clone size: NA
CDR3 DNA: TGTGCCAGCAGTCGGCAGGTGTCCTACGAGCAGTACTTC
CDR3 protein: CASSRQVSYEQYF

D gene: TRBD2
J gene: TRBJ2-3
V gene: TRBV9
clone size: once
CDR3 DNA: TGTGCCAGCAGCGATAGCGGGATTGGAGATACGCAGTATTTT
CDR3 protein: CASSDSGIGDTQYF

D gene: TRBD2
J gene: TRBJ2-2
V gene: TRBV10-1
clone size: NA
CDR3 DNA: TGCGCCAGCAGTGGGGGACTAGCGGGCCTTACCGGGGAGCTGTTTTTT
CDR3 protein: CASSGGLAGLTGELFF

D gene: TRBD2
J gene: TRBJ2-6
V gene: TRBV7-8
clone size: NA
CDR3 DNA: TGTGCCAGCAGCCCTCTAGCGGGGGTGCGATATGGGGGATACAACTCTGGGGCCAACGTCCTGACTTTC
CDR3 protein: CASSPLAGVRYGGYNSGANVLTF

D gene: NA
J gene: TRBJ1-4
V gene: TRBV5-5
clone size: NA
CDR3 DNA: TGTGCCAGCAGCAAGGGGCCGGGCGGTCCTAATGAAAAACTGTTTTTT
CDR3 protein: CASSKGPGGPNEKLFF

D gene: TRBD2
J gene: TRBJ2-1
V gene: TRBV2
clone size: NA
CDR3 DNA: TGTGCCAGCAGTGGGTTTGGCGGGGGGAATGAGCAGTTCTTC
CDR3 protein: CASSGFGGGNEQFF

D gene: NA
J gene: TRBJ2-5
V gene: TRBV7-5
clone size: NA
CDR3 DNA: TGTGTCAGAAGCCCAGCGTCGTTTCTAGCGGGAGGGTGGCGAGAGACCCAGTACTTC
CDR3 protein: CVRSPASFLAGGWRETQYF

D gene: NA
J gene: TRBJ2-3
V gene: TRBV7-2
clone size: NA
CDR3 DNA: TGTGCCAGCAGCCCAGGCCTAGCCCCAGATACGCAGTATTTT
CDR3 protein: CASSPGLAPDTQYF

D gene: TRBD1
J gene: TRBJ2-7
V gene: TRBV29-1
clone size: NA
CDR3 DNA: TGCAGCGTTGAAGGGGGGACAGGAATCTACGAGCAGTACTTC
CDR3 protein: CSVEGGTGIYEQYF

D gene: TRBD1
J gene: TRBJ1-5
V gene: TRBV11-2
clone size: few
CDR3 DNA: TGTGCCAGCAGCACAGGGGGGGGTGGTAATCAGCCCCAGCATTTT
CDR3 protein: CASSTGGGGNQPQHF

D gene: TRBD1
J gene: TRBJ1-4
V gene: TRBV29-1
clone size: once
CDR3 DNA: TGCAGCGTCGAAGGGACAGGCAATAATGAAAAACTGTTTTTT
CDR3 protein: CSVEGTGNNEKLFF

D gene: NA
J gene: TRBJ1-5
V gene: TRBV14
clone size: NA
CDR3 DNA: TGTGCCAGCAGCCAGGGGGGACTATCGAATCAGCCCCAGCATTTT
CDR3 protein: CASSQGGLSNQPQHF

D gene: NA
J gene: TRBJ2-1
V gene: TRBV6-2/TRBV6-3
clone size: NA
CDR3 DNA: TGTGCCAGCAGTGCCCCGCGGGGTTACAATGAGCAGTTCTTC
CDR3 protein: CASSAPRGYNEQFF

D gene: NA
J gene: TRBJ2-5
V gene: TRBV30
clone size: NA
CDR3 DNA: TGTGCTTGGAGTTGGAGGGAAAAGGAGACCCAGTACTTC
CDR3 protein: CAWSWREKETQYF

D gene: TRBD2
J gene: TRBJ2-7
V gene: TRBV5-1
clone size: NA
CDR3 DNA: TGCGCCAGCAGCTGGCAGAGACTAGCGGAGTCCTACGAGCAGTACTTC
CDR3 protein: CASSWQRLAESYEQYF

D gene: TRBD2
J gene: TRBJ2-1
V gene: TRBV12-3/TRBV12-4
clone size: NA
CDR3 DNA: TGTGCCAGCAAGAGCGGGGACCACAATGAGCAGTTCTTC
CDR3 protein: CASKSGDHNEQFF

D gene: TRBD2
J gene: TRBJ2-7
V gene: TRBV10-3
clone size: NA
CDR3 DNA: TGTGCCATCAGTGAGTCGACTAGCGGTTTCTCCTACGAGCAGTACTTC
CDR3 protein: CAISESTSGFSYEQYF

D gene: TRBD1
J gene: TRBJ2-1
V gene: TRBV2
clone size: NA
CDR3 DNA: TGTGCCAGCAGTGTTGAACGCGGGACAGGGTCAATCTTC
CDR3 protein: CASSVERGTGSIF

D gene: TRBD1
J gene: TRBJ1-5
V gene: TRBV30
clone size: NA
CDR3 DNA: TGTGCCTGGAGTTTGACAGGGAATCAGCCCCAGCATTTT
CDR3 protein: CAWSLTGNQPQHF

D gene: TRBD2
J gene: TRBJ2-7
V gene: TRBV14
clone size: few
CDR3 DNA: TGTGCCAGCAGCCAGAGCCGGGAGGCGGCCTACGAGCAGTACTTC
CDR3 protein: CASSQSREAAYEQYF

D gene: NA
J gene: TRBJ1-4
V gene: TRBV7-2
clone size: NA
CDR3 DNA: TGTGCCAGCAGCCTGTCCGGGACAAATAATGAAAAACTGTTTTTT
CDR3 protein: CASSLSGTNNEKLFF

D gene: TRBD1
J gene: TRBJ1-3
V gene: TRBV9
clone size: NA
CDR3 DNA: TGTGCCAGCAGCCTCAGGGGGGCTGGAAACACCATATATTTT
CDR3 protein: CASSLRGAGNTIYF